This is a list of T cell receptor beta chains from one sample in a study of blood T cells in healthy people across ages. TCRdb itself ran the 5' RACE reads through MiXCR, one entry per CDR3 protein. The sample consists of 550,000 to 700,000 distinct CDR3 sequences, 27% of them appearing once. The specimen sequenced was blood. The receptor source for this set is an older woman in good health. CDR3s include the opening cysteine and the closing phenylalanine or tryptophan. The D gene is left open where the match is weak. Rows give clone size only sometimes, using once, few, many, or a class for an expanded clone.

D gene: -
V gene: TRBV5-1
J gene: TRBJ2-3
clone size: -
CDR3 DNA: TGCGCCAGCAGCTTCTCGGACAGATACACAGATACGCAGTATTTT
CDR3 protein: CASSFSDRYTDTQYF

D gene: -
V gene: TRBV25-1
J gene: TRBJ1-3
clone size: -
CDR3 DNA: TGTGCCAGCAGTGAATCGGGCACCTCTGGAAACACCATATATTTT
CDR3 protein: CASSESGTSGNTIYF

D gene: TRBD2
V gene: TRBV5-1
J gene: TRBJ2-3
clone size: few
CDR3 DNA: TGCGCCAGCAGCGTGACCAAGCGGGGGGGCACAGATACGCAGTATTTT
CDR3 protein: CASSVTKRGGTDTQYF

D gene: -
V gene: TRBV19
J gene: TRBJ1-1
clone size: -
CDR3 DNA: TGTGCCAGTAGTATGGGCAGGGGTGGCACTGAAGCTTTCTTT
CDR3 protein: CASSMGRGGTEAFF

D gene: TRBD2
V gene: TRBV4-3
J gene: TRBJ2-3
clone size: few
CDR3 DNA: TGCGCCAGCAGCCAAGGACTAGCGGAGGGGACTCGATCAGATACGCAGTATTTT
CDR3 protein: CASSQGLAEGTRSDTQYF

D gene: -
V gene: TRBV20-1
J gene: TRBJ2-5
clone size: once
CDR3 DNA: TGCAGTGCTAGTTGGGTTCCCCAAGAGACCCAGTACTTC
CDR3 protein: CSASWVPQETQYF

D gene: -
V gene: TRBV6-2/TRBV6-3
J gene: TRBJ2-2
clone size: few
CDR3 DNA: TGTGCCAGCAGTCCAGGGACCTCAAGGGCCGGGGAGCTGTTTTTT
CDR3 protein: CASSPGTSRAGELFF

D gene: -
V gene: TRBV25-1
J gene: TRBJ1-2
clone size: many
CDR3 DNA: TGTGCCAGCAGTGATCCTAGGACTAACTATGGCTACACCTTC
CDR3 protein: CASSDPRTNYGYTF

D gene: TRBD1
V gene: TRBV2
J gene: TRBJ2-5
clone size: -
CDR3 DNA: TGTGCCAGCGGAGGACAGGGAACTTCACAAGAGACCCAGTACTTC
CDR3 protein: CASGGQGTSQETQYF

D gene: -
V gene: TRBV12-3/TRBV12-4
J gene: TRBJ2-7
clone size: few
CDR3 DNA: TGTGCCAGCAGTTTGGGGGTGAAGACCTACGAGCAGTACTTC
CDR3 protein: CASSLGVKTYEQYF

D gene: TRBD1
V gene: TRBV4-2
J gene: TRBJ1-4
clone size: -
CDR3 DNA: TGTGCCAGCAGCCAAGCGGGGACAGGAAAGGAAAAACTGTTTTTT
CDR3 protein: CASSQAGTGKEKLFF

D gene: TRBD1
V gene: TRBV7-9
J gene: TRBJ2-3
clone size: -
CDR3 DNA: TGTGCCAGCAGCCCAATCGACAGGGGTAGCACAGATACGCAGTATTTT
CDR3 protein: CASSPIDRGSTDTQYF

D gene: -
V gene: TRBV9
J gene: TRBJ1-1
clone size: -
CDR3 DNA: TGTGCCAGCAGCGCAGCAAGCGGGATCGGCACTGAAGCTTTCTTT
CDR3 protein: CASSAASGIGTEAFF

D gene: -
V gene: TRBV11-1
J gene: TRBJ1-1
clone size: -
CDR3 DNA: TGTGCCAGCACTACGAGGCAGGTCCAGAACACTGAAGCTTTCTTT
CDR3 protein: CASTTRQVQNTEAFF

D gene: -
V gene: TRBV7-2
J gene: TRBJ1-2
clone size: -
CDR3 DNA: TGTGCCAGCAGCCCACCTGGGACAACACGGCGAGGCTACACCTTC
CDR3 protein: CASSPPGTTRRGYTF

D gene: -
V gene: TRBV29-1
J gene: TRBJ1-2
clone size: few
CDR3 DNA: TGCAGCGTTGAAAGGGGCACGACTAACTATGGCTACACCTTC
CDR3 protein: CSVERGTTNYGYTF

D gene: TRBD1
V gene: TRBV3-1
J gene: TRBJ1-1
clone size: few
CDR3 DNA: TGTGCCAGCAGCCAATATGGACAGGGCACTGAAGCTTTCTTT
CDR3 protein: CASSQYGQGTEAFF

D gene: -
V gene: TRBV9
J gene: TRBJ2-7
clone size: few
CDR3 DNA: TGTGCCAGCAGCCCCACGGTGGGCAGCTCCTACGAGCAGTACTTC
CDR3 protein: CASSPTVGSSYEQYF

D gene: TRBD2
V gene: TRBV3-1
J gene: TRBJ2-5
clone size: few
CDR3 DNA: TGTGCCAGCAGGCAAGCGGGGTACCAAGAGACCCAGTACTTC
CDR3 protein: CASRQAGYQETQYF

D gene: TRBD2
V gene: TRBV7-3
J gene: TRBJ2-1
clone size: few
CDR3 DNA: TGTGCCAGCAGCTTATCGGGCGGGGGGGTGAGTGAGCAGTTCTTC
CDR3 protein: CASSLSGGGVSEQFF

D gene: TRBD2
V gene: TRBV12-3/TRBV12-4
J gene: TRBJ2-7
clone size: -
CDR3 DNA: TGTGCCAGCAGTTTCCTAGCGGGGGGTGTAGCCGAGCAGTACTTC
CDR3 protein: CASSFLAGGVAEQYF

D gene: TRBD1
V gene: TRBV7-2
J gene: TRBJ2-1
clone size: -
CDR3 DNA: TGTGCCAGCAGAAGACAGACAGGGGTCGAGCAGTTCTTC
CDR3 protein: CASRRQTGVEQFF